These 26 T cell receptor beta chains share one sample of origin, sequenced in a study of blood T cell repertoires in COVID-19. Produced via immunoSEQ multiplex PCR; TCRdb's table is partial and in-frame only. The data contain a few hundred thousand clones, 75% to 90% of them seen just once; the ten biggest clones take up over 8.5%. Material: peripheral blood. The receptors originated from a human donor in a cohort sampled during active COVID-19.

The rearrangement joins TRBV7-2 to TRBJ2-5; 10 bases are shared with TRBD1. With 5 bases clipped from V and 3 bases from J, the junction kept 12 bases outside the gene matches. The CDR3 is made up of 17 amino acids. Germline-derived CDR1 and CDR2 are SGHTA and FQGNSA. The CDR3, as DNA: TGTGCCAGCAGCCCACTCCCGGGACAGGGGAGGGAAGAGACCCAGTACTTC. It codes for CASSPLPGQGREETQYF. Combining the CDR3 with reference TRBV7-2 and TRBJ2-5 gives the whole variable domain GAGVSQSPSNKVTEKGKDVELRCDPISGHTALYWYRQSLGQGLEFLIYFQGNSAPDKSGLPSDRFSAERTGGSVSTLTIQRTQQEDSAVYLCASSPLPGQGREETQYFGPGTRLLVL.

This clone appeared a single time. The chain joins TRBV3-1 (or the pseudogene TRBV3-2) to TRBJ1-2; no definite D call. V was cut by 3 bases and J by 7 bases, with 12 bases left in between. The V gene's germline CDR1 is LGHDT and CDR2 YNNKEL (reference sequence). The CDR3 has 13 residues. CDR3 sequence reads: CASSHPRDSGYTF. The CDR3 DNA reads as TGTGCCAGCAGCCATCCGAGGGATTCTGGCTACACCTTC.

This chain links TRBV19 with TRBJ2-7; 11 bases line up with TRBD2. After removal of 10 bases from V and 4 bases from J, the junction contained 9 bases not matched to a gene. This CDR3 is 14 amino acids long. Germline V gene lookup returns CDR1 LNHDA and CDR2 SQIVND (reference sequence). CDR3 region: CATPLAGGRYEQYF. In DNA, the CDR3 is TGTGCCACCCCTCTAGCGGGAGGACGATACGAGCAGTACTTC. Together with reference TRBV19 and TRBJ2-7, the CDR3 gives the full variable domain: DGGITQSPKYLFRKEGQNVTLSCEQNLNHDAMYWYRQDPGQGLRLIYYSQIVNDFQKGDIAEGYSVSREKKESFPLTVTSAQKNPTAFYLCATPLAGGRYEQYFGPGTRLTVT.

The chain joins TRBV18 to TRBJ1-2; the D gene is possibly TRBD1 (5 bases). Trimming shortened V by 3 bases and J by 6 bases, and 17 bases separated the two germline ends. The V gene's germline CDR1 is KGHSH and CDR2 LQKENI. The CDR3 has 15 amino acids. The CDR3: CASSPGGGPMDGYTF. Here the CDR3 DNA reads TGTGCCAGCTCACCCGGGGGGGGTCCCATGGATGGCTACACCTTC.

The chain recombines TRBV27 with TRBJ1-2; perhaps TRBD1 as D (6 bases). This CDR3 is built from 15 residues. Germline V gene lookup returns CDR1 MNHEY and CDR2 SMNVEV (reference sequence). Trimming stripped 6 bases from V and 6 bases from J, with 20 bases between. CDR3 protein: CASSPRGRGGDGYTF. The CDR3 nucleotides are TGTGCCAGCAGCCCCCGGGGTAGAGGGGGAGATGGCTACACCTTC.

This chain connects TRBV19 to TRBJ2-2; 7 bases line up with TRBD1. CDR1 is LNHDA and CDR2 is SQIVND in the germline V gene (reference sequence). This CDR3 region has 15 residues. Losses at the gene ends were 5 bases for V and 4 bases for J; bases not matched to a gene: 7. CDR3 amino acids: CASSDPGGSTGELFF. In DNA form, the CDR3 reads TGTGCCAGTAGTGATCCAGGGGGATCCACCGGGGAGCTGTTTTTT.

This clone was detected once. The identical CDR3 is also encoded by other nucleotide sequences in the sample. The chain has TRBV5-4 and TRBJ2-5; D is uncertain. The germline V gene encodes CDR1 SGHNT and CDR2 YYREEE (reference sequence). Between the trimmed V and J ends, which lost 0 bases and 1 base, there was a span of 4 bases. The CDR3 runs 13 residues. The CDR3 nucleotides are TGTGCCAGCAGCTTGGACAGCCAAGAGACCCAGTACTTC. The encoded protein is CASSLDSQETQYF.

The rearrangement uses TRBV7-8 and TRBJ2-2, with 10 bases aligning to TRBD2. From germline, CDR1 is SGHVS and CDR2 FQNEAQ. Losses at the gene ends were 1 base for V and 8 bases for J; bases not matched to a gene: 10. This CDR3 has 17 residues. The DNA of the CDR3 is TGTGCCAGCAGCTTAGACAGAACCCTAGCGGGGGTTGGGGAGCTGTTTTTT. Protein: CASSLDRTLAGVGELFF.

This sequence joins TRBV3-1 (or the pseudogene TRBV3-2) and TRBJ2-3, with D unclear. The V and J ends lost 2 bases and 4 bases respectively, with 13 bases between them. Germline values: CDR1 LGHDT, CDR2 YNNKEL (reference sequence). The CDR3 has 15 amino acids. This CDR3 reads CASSQSPPGSDTQYF. CDR3 coding DNA: TGTGCCAGCAGCCAAAGTCCCCCTGGCTCAGATACGCAGTATTTT.

V is TRBV27 and J is TRBJ1-4; 9 positions agree with TRBD1. CDR3 length equals 16 residues. The ends lost 2 bases at V and 10 bases at J; junction bases unmatched: 11. Looked up from germline, CDR1 is MNHEY and CDR2 is SMNVEV (reference sequence). CDR3: CASSLREGTGGGKLFF. The CDR3 DNA follows: TGTGCCAGCAGTTTACGGGAAGGCACAGGGGGCGGAAAACTGTTTTTT.

The chain carries TRBV19 and TRBJ1-4; 10 bases fit TRBD1. The CDR3 is 17 amino acids. Germline assignment: CDR1 LNHDA and CDR2 SQIVND (reference sequence). Trimming took 4 bases from V and 0 from J; bases not matched to a gene: 5. The CDR3 loop is CASSRTGGFATNEKLFF. The CDR3 DNA reads as TGTGCCAGTAGTAGGACAGGGGGGTTCGCAACTAATGAAAAACTGTTTTTT.

This chain uses TRBV29-1 with TRBJ1-2; TRBD1 aligns across 10 bases. Germline assignment: CDR1 SQVTM and CDR2 ANQGSEA. V lost 4 bases to trimming and J lost 13 bases; unmatched junction nucleotides: 9. This CDR3 spans 12 amino acids. The CDR3 bases are TGCAGCGTTGCCGGGACAGGGGAGGAGGCCACCTTC. It encodes CSVAGTGEEATF.

V is TRBV11-3 and J is TRBJ1-1; 7 bases match TRBD1. Germline CDR1 is SGHNT and CDR2 is YENEEA. This CDR3 has 13 amino acids. Trimming removed 5 bases from V and 13 bases from J; junction bases left unmatched: 13. The CDR3 bases are TGTGCCAGCAGCACCAGGGGGTCAGGCGGCCGTTTCTTT. Translated: CASSTRGSGGRFF.

The rearrangement uses TRBV15 and TRBJ1-4; 9 bases line up with TRBD1. Per germline, CDR1 LNHNV and CDR2 YYDKDF (reference sequence). V lost 3 bases and J lost 7; bases outside the gene matches: 6. This CDR3 comprises 15 residues. Written as DNA, the CDR3 is TGTGCCACCAGCAGCAACAGGGGGCGCGTTGAAAAACTGTTTTTT. It is translated as CATSSNRGRVEKLFF.

The V call is TRBV27, the J call TRBJ2-1, with 7 bases matching TRBD2. The J segment lost 7 bases and the V segment lost 2 bases, leaving 5 bases of the junction unmatched. CDR1 and CDR2 (germline): MNHEY, SMNVEV (reference sequence). The CDR3 contains 14 residues. Written as DNA, the CDR3 is TGTGCCAGCAGTTTAGCGGGAGTAGGGAATGAGCAGTTCTTC. Translating gives CASSLAGVGNEQFF.

V gene TRBV19 combines with J gene TRBJ2-5; D not resolved. The CDR3 has 14 residues. Trimming pared 8 bases from V and 2 bases from J, leaving 15 bases between. In germline, CDR1 is LNHDA, CDR2 SQIVND (reference sequence). CDR3 nucleotides: TGTGCCAGTTCCAGGCCAGCTCTACAAGAGACCCAGTACTTC. The encoded protein is CASSRPALQETQYF.

This clone was seen a handful of times. V gene TRBV11-2 combines with J gene TRBJ2-1, with TRBD1 as a possible D gene (6 bases). Germline V gene sequence: CDR1 SGHAT, CDR2 FQNNGV. This CDR3 has 13 amino acids. Trimming took off 5 bases at V and 4 bases at J, with 9 bases between the two ends. The CDR3 is CASSQGSYNEQFF. In DNA, the CDR3 is TGTGCCAGCAGCCAGGGGTCTTACAATGAGCAGTTCTTC.

The chain has TRBV18 and TRBJ1-4; D uncertain. Germline CDR1 reads KGHSH; CDR2 reads LQKENI. The CDR3 loop spans 13 amino acids. Trimming pared 3 bases from V and 4 bases from J, leaving 6 bases between. The CDR3 reads CASSPINNEKLFF. CDR3 sequence (DNA): TGTGCCAGCTCACCCATCAATAATGAAAAACTGTTTTTT.

The rearrangement links TRBV6-5 to TRBJ2-3; TRBD2 aligns across 7 bases. The germline V gene has CDR1 MNHEY and CDR2 SVGAGI. This CDR3 spans 14 amino acids. V was clipped by 6 bases and J by 4 bases; unmatched bases: 7. The CDR3 sequence: CASRTPGRADTQYF. In nucleotides, the CDR3 is TGTGCCAGCAGAACCCCGGGGAGGGCAGATACGCAGTATTTT.

The chain carries TRBV28 and TRBJ2-7; D perhaps matches TRBD2 (5 bases). Germline V CDR1 and CDR2: MDHEN, SYDVKM. V was clipped by 6 bases and J by 3 bases, with 24 bases between them. CDR3 length: 17 amino acids. CDR3 sequence (DNA): TGTGCCAGCAGGGGTGGTTGGGAGACGACCATGGGCTACGAGCAGTACTTC. This gives the protein CASRGGWETTMGYEQYF.

The gene calls are TRBV18 and TRBJ1-1; tentatively, D is TRBD1 (6 bases). CDR1 KGHSH and CDR2 LQKENI come from the germline V gene. V was pared by 3 bases and J by 6 bases, with 8 bases between. This CDR3 comprises 12 residues. The chain's CDR3 is CASSPNRAEAFF. The CDR3 region has the DNA TGTGCCAGCTCACCCAACAGGGCTGAAGCTTTCTTT.

This clone was found a few times. The chain joins TRBV4-1 to TRBJ1-2; 8 bases line up with TRBD1. The germline CDR1 and CDR2 sequences are MGHRA and YSYEKL. Trimming at V came to 7 bases and at J to 0 bases, leaving 7 bases not matched to a gene. The CDR3 has 15 amino acids. The CDR3 DNA is TGCGCCAGCACCACTAACAGGGGGACTAACTATGGCTACACCTTC. Residues: CASTTNRGTNYGYTF.

The chain is built from TRBV5-1 and TRBJ2-3; 13 bases map to TRBD2. V trimming: 2 bases; J trimming: 3 bases; junction bases outside the gene matches: 6. Germline values: CDR1 SGHRS, CDR2 YFSETQ. This CDR3 spans 17 amino acids. The CDR3 DNA reads TGCGCCAGCAGCTTTATTGGGACTAGCGGGATAACAGATACGCAGTATTTT. Amino acid sequence: CASSFIGTSGITDTQYF. Complete variable domain (other parts from reference TRBV5-1 and TRBJ2-3): KAGVTQTPRYLIKTRGQQVTLSCSPISGHRSVSWYQQTPGQGLQFLFEYFSETQRNKGNFPGRFSGRQFSNSRSEMNVSTLELGDSALYLCASSFIGTSGITDTQYFGPGTRLTVL.

The CDR3 DNA reads as TGTGCCAGCAGCGTAGGCGGATCCTACAATGAGCAGTTCTTC. Its translation is CASSVGGSYNEQFF. The V and J genes are TRBV9 and TRBJ2-1; D gene unclear. This CDR3 region has 14 residues. The germline V and J ends were trimmed by 0 bases and 1 base, with 5 bases remaining between them. Germline V lookup: CDR1 SGDLS, CDR2 YYNGEE.

The chain has TRBV5-1 and TRBJ2-2; D is perhaps TRBD2 (5 bases). Trimming pared 1 base from V and 3 bases from J, leaving 10 bases between. Germline loops: CDR1 SGHRS, CDR2 YFSETQ. The CDR3 runs to 15 residues. For the CDR3, the DNA is TGCGCCAGCAGCTTGTCAGCGGCCTACACCGGGGAGCTGTTTTTT. As protein: CASSLSAAYTGELFF.

In its sample, this clone was seen once. The DNA for the CDR3 is TGTGCCAGCAGTCCTTCCAGGTCCTATGGCTACACCTTC. Translated: CASSPSRSYGYTF. This sequence joins TRBV7-2 and TRBJ1-2; D unresolved. V was clipped by 6 bases and J by 4 bases, with 12 bases between them. Germline CDR1 is SGHTA and CDR2 is FQGNSA. There are 13 residues in the CDR3.